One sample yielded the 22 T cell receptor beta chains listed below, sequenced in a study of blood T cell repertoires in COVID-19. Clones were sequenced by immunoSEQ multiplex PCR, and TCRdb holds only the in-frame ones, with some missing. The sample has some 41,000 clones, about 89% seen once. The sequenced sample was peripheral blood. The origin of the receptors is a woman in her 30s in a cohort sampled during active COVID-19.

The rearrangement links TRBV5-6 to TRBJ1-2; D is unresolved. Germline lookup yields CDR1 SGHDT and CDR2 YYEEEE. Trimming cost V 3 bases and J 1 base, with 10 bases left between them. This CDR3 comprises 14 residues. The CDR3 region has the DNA TGTGCCAGCAGCTCGGGGAAGGGTAACTATGGCTACACCTTC. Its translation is CASSSGKGNYGYTF.

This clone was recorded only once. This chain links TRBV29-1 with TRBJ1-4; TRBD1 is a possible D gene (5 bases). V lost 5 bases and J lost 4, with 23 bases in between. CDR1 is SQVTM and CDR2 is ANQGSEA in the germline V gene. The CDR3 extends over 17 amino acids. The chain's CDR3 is CSVPPPHRRGSNEKLFF. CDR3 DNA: TGCAGCGTTCCCCCACCACACAGGAGGGGAAGTAATGAAAAACTGTTTTTT. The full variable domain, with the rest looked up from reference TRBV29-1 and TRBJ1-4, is SAVISQKPSRDICQRGTSLTIQCQVDSQVTMMFWYRQQPGQSLTLIATANQGSEATYESGFVIDKFPISRPNLTFSTLTVSNMSPEDSSIYLCSVPPPHRRGSNEKLFFGSGTQLSVL.

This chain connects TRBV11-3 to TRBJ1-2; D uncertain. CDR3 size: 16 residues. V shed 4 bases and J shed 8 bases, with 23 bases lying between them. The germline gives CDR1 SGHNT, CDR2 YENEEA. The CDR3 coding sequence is TGTGCCAGCAGCTCTTCACTCTACACTGGAGGCGGCGGCTACACCTTC. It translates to CASSSSLYTGGGGYTF. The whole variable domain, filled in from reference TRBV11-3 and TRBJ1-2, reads EAGVVQSPRYKIIEKKQPVAFWCNPISGHNTLYWYLQNLGQGPELLIRYENEEAVDDSQLPKDRFSAERLKGVDSTLKIQPAELGDSAVYLCASSSSLYTGGGGYTFGSGTRLTVV.

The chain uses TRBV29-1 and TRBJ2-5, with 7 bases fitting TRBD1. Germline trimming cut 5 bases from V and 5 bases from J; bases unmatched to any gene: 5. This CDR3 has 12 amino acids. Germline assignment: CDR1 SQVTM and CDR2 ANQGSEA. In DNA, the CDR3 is TGCAGCGTTCGAGTACAGGGGGAGACCCAGTACTTC. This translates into CSVRVQGETQYF.

The CDR3 reads CASSLPLGQGAPNEQFF. The CDR3 bases are TGTGCCAGCAGTTTACCCCTCGGGCAGGGGGCGCCCAATGAGCAGTTCTTC. This sequence joins TRBV28 and TRBJ2-1; 8 bases agree with TRBD1. This CDR3 is built from 17 residues. Germline V CDR1 and CDR2: MDHEN, SYDVKM. Trimming removed 2 bases from V and 6 bases from J; junction bases left unmatched: 12.

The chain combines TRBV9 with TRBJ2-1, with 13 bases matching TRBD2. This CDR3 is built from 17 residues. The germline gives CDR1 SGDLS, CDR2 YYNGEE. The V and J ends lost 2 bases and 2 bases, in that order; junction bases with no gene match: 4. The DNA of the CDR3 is TGTGCCAGCAGCGTTGGGACTAGCGGGATCACCTACAATGAGCAGTTCTTC. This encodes CASSVGTSGITYNEQFF. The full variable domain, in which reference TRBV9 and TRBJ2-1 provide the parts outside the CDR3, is DSGVTQTPKHLITATGQRVTLRCSPRSGDLSVYWYQQSLDQGLQFLIQYYNGEERAKGNILERFSAQQFPDLHSELNLSSLELGDSALYFCASSVGTSGITYNEQFFGPGTRLTVL.

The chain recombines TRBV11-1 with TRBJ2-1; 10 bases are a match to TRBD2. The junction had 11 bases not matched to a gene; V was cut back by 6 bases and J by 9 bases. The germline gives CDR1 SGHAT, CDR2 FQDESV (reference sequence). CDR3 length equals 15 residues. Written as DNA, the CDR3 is TGTGCCAGCAGGGGGGGAGGGCTAGCGGGAGTTGAGCAGTTCTTC. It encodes CASRGGGLAGVEQFF.

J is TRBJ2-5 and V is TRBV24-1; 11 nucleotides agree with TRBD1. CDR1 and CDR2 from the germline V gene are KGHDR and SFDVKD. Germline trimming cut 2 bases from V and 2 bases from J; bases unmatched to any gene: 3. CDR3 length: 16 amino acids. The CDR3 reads CATSDYGTGGQETQYF. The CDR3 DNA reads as TGTGCCACCAGTGATTACGGGACAGGGGGTCAAGAGACCCAGTACTTC.

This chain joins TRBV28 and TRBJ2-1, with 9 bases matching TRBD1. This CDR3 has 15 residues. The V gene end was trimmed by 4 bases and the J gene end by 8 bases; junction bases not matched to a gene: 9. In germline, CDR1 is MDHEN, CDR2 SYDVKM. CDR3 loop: CASSSTGTGWHEQFF. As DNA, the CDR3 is TGTGCCAGCAGTTCGACCGGGACAGGGTGGCATGAGCAGTTCTTC.

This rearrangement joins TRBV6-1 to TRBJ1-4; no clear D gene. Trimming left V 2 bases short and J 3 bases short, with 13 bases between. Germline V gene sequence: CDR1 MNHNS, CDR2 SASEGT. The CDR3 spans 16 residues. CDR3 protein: CASSENLWASNEKLFF. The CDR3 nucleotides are TGTGCCAGCAGTGAAAACCTATGGGCCTCTAATGAAAAACTGTTTTTT.

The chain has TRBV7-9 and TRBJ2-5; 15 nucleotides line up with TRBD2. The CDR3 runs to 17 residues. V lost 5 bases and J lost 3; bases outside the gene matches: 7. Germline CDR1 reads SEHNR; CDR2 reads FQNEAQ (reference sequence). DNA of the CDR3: TGTGCCAGCAGCACCTGGACTAGCGGGAGGGGTAAAGAGACCCAGTACTTC. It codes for CASSTWTSGRGKETQYF. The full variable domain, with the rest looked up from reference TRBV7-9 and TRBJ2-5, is DTGVSQNPRHKITKRGQNVTFRCDPISEHNRLYWYRQTLGQGPEFLTYFQNEAQLEKSRLLSDRFSAERPKGSFSTLEIQRTEQGDSAMYLCASSTWTSGRGKETQYFGPGTRLLVL.

CDR3 sequence (DNA): TGTGCCAGCAGTGGGAGGACAGGGAAGTTTGCCTATGGCTACACCTTC. Translated, it gives CASSGRTGKFAYGYTF. The V call is TRBV6-1, the J call TRBJ1-2, with TRBD1 matching 8 bases. The CDR3 extends over 16 amino acids. V lost 4 bases, J lost 4 bases, and 11 bases stayed unmatched. CDR1 and CDR2 from the germline V gene are MNHNS and SASEGT.

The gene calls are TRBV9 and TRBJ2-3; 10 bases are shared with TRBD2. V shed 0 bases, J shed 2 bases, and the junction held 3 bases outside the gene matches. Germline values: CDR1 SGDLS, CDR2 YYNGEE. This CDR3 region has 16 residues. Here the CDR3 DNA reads TGTGCCAGCAGCGTAGCGCTAGCGGGAGACACAGATACGCAGTATTTT. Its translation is CASSVALAGDTDTQYF.

The CDR3 DNA follows: TGTGCCAGCAGCTCCCAGACAGGGATCGGAGGTACGCAGTATTTT. It is translated as CASSSQTGIGGTQYF. V and J are TRBV9 and TRBJ2-3; TRBD1 agrees at 7 bases. The CDR3 has 15 residues. From germline, CDR1 is SGDLS and CDR2 YYNGEE. V trimming: 4 bases; J trimming: 8 bases; junction bases outside the gene matches: 13.

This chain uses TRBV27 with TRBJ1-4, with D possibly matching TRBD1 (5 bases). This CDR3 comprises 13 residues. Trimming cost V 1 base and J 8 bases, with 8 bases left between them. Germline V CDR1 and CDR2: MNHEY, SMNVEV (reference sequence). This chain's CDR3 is CASSLFTGEKLFF. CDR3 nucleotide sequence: TGTGCCAGCAGTTTATTTACAGGAGAAAAACTGTTTTTT.

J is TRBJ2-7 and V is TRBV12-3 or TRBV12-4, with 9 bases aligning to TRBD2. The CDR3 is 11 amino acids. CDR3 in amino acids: CASRGRAEQYF. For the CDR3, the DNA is TGTGCAAGTCGCGGGAGGGCCGAGCAGTACTTC.

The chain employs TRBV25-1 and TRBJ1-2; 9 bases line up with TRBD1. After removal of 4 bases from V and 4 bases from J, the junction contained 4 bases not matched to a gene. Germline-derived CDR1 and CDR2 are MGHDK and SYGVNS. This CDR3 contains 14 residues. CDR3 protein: CASSGPTGGYGYTF. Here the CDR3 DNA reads TGTGCCAGCAGTGGACCGACAGGGGGCTATGGCTACACCTTC.

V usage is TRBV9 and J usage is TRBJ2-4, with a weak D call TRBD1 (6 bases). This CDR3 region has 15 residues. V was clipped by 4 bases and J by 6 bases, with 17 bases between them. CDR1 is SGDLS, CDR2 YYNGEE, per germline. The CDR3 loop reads CASSPEGQGRNIQYF. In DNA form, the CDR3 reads TGTGCCAGCAGCCCGGAAGGGCAGGGGCGAAACATTCAGTACTTC.

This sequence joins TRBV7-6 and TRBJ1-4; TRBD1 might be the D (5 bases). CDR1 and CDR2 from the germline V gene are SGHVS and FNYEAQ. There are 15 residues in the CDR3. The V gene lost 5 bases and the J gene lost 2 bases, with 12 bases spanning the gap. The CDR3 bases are TGTGCCAGCAGCCGGGCGGCAGGGACTAATGAAAAACTGTTTTTT. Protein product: CASSRAAGTNEKLFF.

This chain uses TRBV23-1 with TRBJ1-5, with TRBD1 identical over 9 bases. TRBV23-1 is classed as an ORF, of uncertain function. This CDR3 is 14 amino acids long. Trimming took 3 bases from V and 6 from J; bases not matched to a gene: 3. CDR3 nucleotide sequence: TGCGCCAGCAGTCACGACAGGGGGGTTCAGCCCCAGCATTTT. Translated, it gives CASSHDRGVQPQHF.

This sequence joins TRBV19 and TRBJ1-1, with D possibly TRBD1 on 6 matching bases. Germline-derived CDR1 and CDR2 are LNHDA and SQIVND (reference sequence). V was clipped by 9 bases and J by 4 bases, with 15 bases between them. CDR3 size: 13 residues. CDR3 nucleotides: TGTGCCAGCGCCATTAGGGGGGGCACTGAAGCTTTCTTT. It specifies CASAIRGGTEAFF.

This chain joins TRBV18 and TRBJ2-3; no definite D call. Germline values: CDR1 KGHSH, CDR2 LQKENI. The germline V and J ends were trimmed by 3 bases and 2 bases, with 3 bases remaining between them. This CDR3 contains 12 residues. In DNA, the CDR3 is TGTGCCAGCTCACCGTACACAGATACGCAGTATTTT. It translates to CASSPYTDTQYF.